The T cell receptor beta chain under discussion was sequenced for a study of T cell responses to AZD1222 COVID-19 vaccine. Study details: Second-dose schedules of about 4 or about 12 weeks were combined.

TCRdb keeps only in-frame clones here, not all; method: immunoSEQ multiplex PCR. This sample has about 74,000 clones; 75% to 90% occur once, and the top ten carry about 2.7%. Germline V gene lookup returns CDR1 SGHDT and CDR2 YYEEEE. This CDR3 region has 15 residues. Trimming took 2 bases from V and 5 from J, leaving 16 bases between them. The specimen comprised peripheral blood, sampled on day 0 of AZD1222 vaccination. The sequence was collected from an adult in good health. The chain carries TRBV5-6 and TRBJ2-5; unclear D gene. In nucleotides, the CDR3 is TGTGCCAGCAGCTTCCGGGCCTCAGGTGGGGAGACCCAGTACTTC. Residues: CASSFRASGGETQYF.